These 32 T cell receptor beta chains were sequenced from one sample in a study of blood T cell repertoires in COVID-19. Assay used: immunoSEQ multiplex PCR; TCRdb lists only in-frame clones, some missing. This sample has over 60,000 clones, with 82% found just once. The sample consisted of peripheral blood. The receptors shown here come from a human donor in a cohort sampled during active COVID-19.

The rearrangement uses TRBV10-3 and TRBJ2-7; 9 nucleotides agree with TRBD2. J was trimmed by 8 bases and V by 3 bases; bases with no gene match: 5. The CDR3 runs to 13 residues. Per germline, CDR1 ENHRY and CDR2 SYGVKD. The CDR3: CAISDEAGGKQYF. The CDR3 DNA sequence: TGTGCCATCAGTGATGAAGCGGGGGGAAAGCAGTACTTC.

The V gene is TRBV11-1, the J gene TRBJ2-1; 8 positions agree with TRBD2. CDR1 SGHAT and CDR2 FQDESV come from the germline V gene (reference sequence). V shed 1 base, J shed 7 bases, and the junction held 6 bases outside the gene matches. The CDR3 is 15 amino acids. The CDR3 DNA reads as TGTGCCAGCAGCTTAGGTACGTCTAGCGGGAATGAGCAGTTCTTC. Translated: CASSLGTSSGNEQFF.

The chain has TRBV7-6 and TRBJ1-1; TRBD1 matches 8 bases. Germline trimming cut 2 bases from V and 7 bases from J; bases unmatched to any gene: 6. The CDR3 length is 14 residues. Germline V gives CDR1 SGHVS, CDR2 FNYEAQ. The CDR3 nucleotides read TGTGCCAGCAGCTTATTCGACAGGGGCGGTGAAGCTTTCTTT. Translation: CASSLFDRGGEAFF. Filled out from reference TRBV7-6 and TRBJ1-1, the complete variable domain reads GAGVSQSPRYKVTKRGQDVALRCDPISGHVSLYWYRQALGQGPEFLTYFNYEAQQDKSGLPNDRFSAERPEGSISTLTIQRTEQRDSAMYRCASSLFDRGGEAFFGQGTRLTVV.

The chain employs TRBV6-2 or TRBV6-3 and TRBJ2-7, with D possibly being TRBD1 (6 bases). Between the trimmed V and J ends, which lost 4 bases and 2 bases, there was a span of 21 bases. The CDR3 contains 17 residues. CDR1 and CDR2 from the germline V gene are MNHEY and SVGEGT. The CDR3 here is CASSSRPSGVGTYEQYF. CDR3 coding DNA: TGTGCCAGCAGTTCCCGACCGTCAGGGGTCGGGACCTACGAGCAGTACTTC.

This chain joins TRBV19 and TRBJ1-2, with TRBD1 as a possible D gene (6 bases). The CDR3 has 14 amino acids. Germline V lookup: CDR1 LNHDA, CDR2 SQIVND (reference sequence). The V end lost 3 bases, the J end lost 8 bases, and 16 bases lay between the germline ends. The CDR3, as DNA: TGTGCCAGTAGTATTTCGTCAGGGGCGAAGGGCTACACCTTC. Amino acid sequence: CASSISSGAKGYTF.

The V gene is TRBV5-6, the J gene TRBJ2-5, with a weak D call TRBD1 (5 bases). Germline CDR1 SGHDT, CDR2 YYEEEE. V shed 0 bases and J shed 3 bases, with 12 bases lying between them. The CDR3 is made up of 15 amino acids. The CDR3 here is CASSLGVSREETQYF. The CDR3 DNA reads as TGTGCCAGCAGCTTGGGGGTATCCAGGGAAGAGACCCAGTACTTC.

This chain links TRBV6-1 with TRBJ2-7; the D gene is possibly TRBD1 (5 bases). There are 15 residues in the CDR3. Per the germline V gene, CDR1 is MNHNS and CDR2 is SASEGT. V shed 2 bases and J shed 5 bases, with 16 bases lying between them. The CDR3 coding sequence is TGTGCCAGCAGTGAAAGGGGTCCGGCGAGAGACGAGCAGTACTTC. Encoded protein: CASSERGPARDEQYF.

The chain uses TRBV15 and TRBJ1-4, with 8 nucleotides matching TRBD1. Trimming cost V 2 bases and J 3 bases; bases outside gene matches: 2. CDR1 LNHNV and CDR2 YYDKDF come from the germline V gene (reference sequence). The CDR3 covers 15 residues. The CDR3 nucleotides are TGTGCCACCAGCAGACAGGGGGCGTCTAATGAAAAACTGTTTTTT. As protein: CATSRQGASNEKLFF. The full variable domain, with the rest looked up from reference TRBV15 and TRBJ1-4, is DAMVIQNPRYQVTQFGKPVTLSCSQTLNHNVMYWYQQKSSQAPKLLFHYYDKDFNNEADTPDNFQSRRPNTSFCFLDIRSPGLGDTAMYLCATSRQGASNEKLFFGSGTQLSVL.

The rearrangement links TRBV27 to TRBJ2-5; 9 positions agree with TRBD1. With 7 bases clipped from V and 3 bases from J, the junction kept 6 bases outside the gene matches. The CDR3 loop spans 14 amino acids. Per germline, CDR1 MNHEY and CDR2 SMNVEV (reference sequence). CDR3 sequence reads: CASKPTGGEETQYF. DNA for the CDR3: TGTGCCAGCAAGCCGACAGGGGGTGAAGAGACCCAGTACTTC.

The chain links TRBV5-1 to TRBJ2-5, with 7 positions matching TRBD2. The CDR3 length is 16 residues. Per germline, CDR1 SGHRS and CDR2 YFSETQ. Trimming removed 0 bases from V and 5 bases from J; junction bases left unmatched: 10. CDR3 coding DNA: TGCGCCAGCAGCTTGGGGGCTAGCGGAGGGAAGGAGACCCAGTACTTC. It codes for CASSLGASGGKETQYF.

Only a few counts were recorded for this clone. The chain combines TRBV11-2 with TRBJ2-7; 12 nucleotides agree with TRBD2. V gave up 7 bases and J gave up 5 bases; unmatched junction bases: 9. There are 15 residues in the CDR3. Germline loops: CDR1 SGHAT, CDR2 FQNNGV. The CDR3 protein is CASTPAGLAGHEQYF. The DNA of the CDR3 is TGTGCCAGCACCCCCGCGGGACTAGCGGGCCACGAGCAGTACTTC. The full variable domain, completed using reference TRBV11-2 and TRBJ2-7, is EAGVAQSPRYKIIEKRQSVAFWCNPISGHATLYWYQQILGQGPKLLIQFQNNGVVDDSQLPKDRFSAERLKGVDSTLKIQPAKLEDSAVYLCASTPAGLAGHEQYFGPGTRLTVT.

This chain joins TRBV3-1 (or the pseudogene TRBV3-2) and TRBJ1-3, with 9 nucleotides matching TRBD1. Germline values: CDR1 LGHDT, CDR2 YNNKEL (reference sequence). The CDR3 is 17 residues long. V was clipped by 0 bases and J by 0 bases; unmatched bases: 3. This CDR3 is CASSQEQGAFSGNTIYF. In DNA, the CDR3 is TGTGCCAGCAGCCAAGAACAGGGGGCTTTCTCTGGAAACACCATATATTTT.

A single count supports this clone. This chain uses TRBV6-5 with TRBJ1-6; D uncertain. Germline V gene data show CDR1 as MNHEY and CDR2 as SVGAGI. CDR3 length equals 14 residues. V was clipped by 6 bases and J by 8 bases, with 14 bases between them. The CDR3 spells CASRPQRLYSPLHF. CDR3 nucleotides: TGTGCCAGCAGACCACAGCGGCTATATTCACCCCTCCACTTT.

This chain links TRBV7-2 with TRBJ1-2, with D possibly being TRBD1 (6 bases). CDR1 SGHTA and CDR2 FQGNSA come from the germline V gene. V shed 6 bases and J shed 2 bases, with 10 bases lying between them. The CDR3 has 13 residues. CDR3 amino acids: CASSQDSNYGYTF. CDR3 DNA sequence: TGTGCCAGCAGTCAGGACAGCAACTATGGCTACACCTTC.

The chain is built from TRBV6-5 and TRBJ1-6; 9 bases align to TRBD1. The CDR3 has 14 amino acids. Germline V gene data show CDR1 as MNHEY and CDR2 as SVGAGI. Trimming took 7 bases from V and 9 from J; bases not matched to a gene: 7. CDR3 nucleotide sequence: TGTGCCAGCAACCCGGGACAGGGAAGTTCACCCCTCCACTTT. Translating gives CASNPGQGSSPLHF.

The rearrangement joins TRBV7-8 to TRBJ2-7; 8 bases align to TRBD1. This CDR3 spans 14 amino acids. Losses at the gene ends were 5 bases for V and 2 bases for J; bases not matched to a gene: 5. CDR1 is SGHVS and CDR2 is FQNEAQ in the germline V gene. CDR3 bases: TGTGCCAGCAGCGTAGAGACAGGGGCCTACGAGCAGTACTTC. It translates to CASSVETGAYEQYF.

DNA for the CDR3: TGTGCCAGCAGTCTCACCACAATCCCTAGCGCTGAAGCTTTCTTT. This gives the protein CASSLTTIPSAEAFF. J is TRBJ1-1 and V is TRBV2; no firm D call. The CDR3 totals 15 residues. CDR1 SNHLY and CDR2 FYNNEI come from the germline V gene. Trimming stripped 5 bases from V and 6 bases from J, with 19 bases between.

The V gene is TRBV7-8, the J gene TRBJ2-1; TRBD1 is a possible D gene (6 bases). The CDR3 spans 15 residues. V shed 3 bases and J shed 3 bases, with 12 bases lying between them. The germline V gene encodes CDR1 SGHVS and CDR2 FQNEAQ. CDR3 protein: CASSFDRRGYNEQFF. CDR3 in DNA: TGTGCCAGCAGCTTTGACAGGCGAGGCTACAATGAGCAGTTCTTC. Full variable domain (remainder filled in from reference TRBV7-8 and TRBJ2-1): GAGVSQSPRYKVAKRGQDVALRCDPISGHVSLFWYQQALGQGPEFLTYFQNEAQLDKSGLPSDRFFAERPEGSVSTLKIQRTQQEDSAVYLCASSFDRRGYNEQFFGPGTRLTVL.

The chain employs TRBV5-1 and TRBJ1-1; D gene uncertain. Germline CDR1 and CDR2: SGHRS and YFSETQ. V was clipped by 7 bases and J by 4 bases, with 17 bases between them. The CDR3 is 14 amino acids. This chain's CDR3 is CASCPQRFGTEAFF. Here the CDR3 DNA reads TGCGCCAGCTGCCCACAGAGATTCGGCACTGAAGCTTTCTTT. The variable domain in full, with the rest retrieved from reference TRBV5-1 and TRBJ1-1, is KAGVTQTPRYLIKTRGQQVTLSCSPISGHRSVSWYQQTPGQGLQFLFEYFSETQRNKGNFPGRFSGRQFSNSRSEMNVSTLELGDSALYLCASCPQRFGTEAFFGQGTRLTVV.

V usage is TRBV2 and J usage is TRBJ2-1; 7 bases map to TRBD1. Germline CDR1 and CDR2: SNHLY and FYNNEI. This CDR3 spans 16 amino acids. V dropped 8 bases and J dropped 0; count of bases not matched to a gene: 10. CDR3 region: CASALQGRSSYNEQFF. CDR3 nucleotides: TGTGCCAGCGCCTTACAGGGGCGAAGCTCCTACAATGAGCAGTTCTTC.

The chain joins TRBV5-1 to TRBJ1-2, with 8 positions matching TRBD1. Germline V gene data show CDR1 as SGHRS and CDR2 as YFSETQ. The CDR3 is made up of 14 amino acids. V shed 3 bases, J shed 3 bases, and the junction held 4 bases outside the gene matches. The CDR3 DNA follows: TGCGCCAGCAGCTCAGGGGGCCTCGACTATGGCTACACCTTC. This translates into CASSSGGLDYGYTF.

This chain uses TRBV27 with TRBJ1-2; 8 bases fit TRBD1. This CDR3 has 14 amino acids. From germline, CDR1 is MNHEY and CDR2 SMNVEV (reference sequence). The J segment lost 7 bases and the V segment lost 6 bases, leaving 10 bases of the junction unmatched. CDR3 region: CASSKSSGGGGYTF. The CDR3 DNA reads as TGTGCCAGCAGCAAATCCTCAGGGGGCGGTGGCTACACCTTC.

This chain connects TRBV6-2 or TRBV6-3 to TRBJ1-5; D is perhaps TRBD1 (6 bases). CDR3 length: 14 amino acids. With 4 bases removed from V and 4 bases from J, the gap between germline ends came to 11 bases. The germline gives CDR1 MNHEY, CDR2 SVGEGT. CDR3 nucleotides: TGTGCCAGCAGTTCACAGGGATTAAATCAGCCCCAGCATTTT. Protein sequence: CASSSQGLNQPQHF.

The genes are TRBV10-1 and TRBJ1-4; a weak D match, TRBD1 (5 bases). This CDR3 has 16 residues. The germline V gene encodes CDR1 WNHNN and CDR2 SYGVQD (reference sequence). The V gene lost 9 bases and the J gene lost 5 bases, with 22 bases spanning the gap. CDR3 residues: CARFNKIGAGNEKLFF. CDR3 bases: TGCGCCAGGTTTAACAAAATAGGGGCGGGAAATGAAAAACTGTTTTTT.

The genes are TRBV20-1 and TRBJ1-1, with D unclear. CDR1 is DFQATT and CDR2 is SNEGSKA in the germline V gene (reference sequence). Trimming shortened V by 7 bases and J by 10 bases, and 16 bases separated the two germline ends. CDR3 length equals 11 residues. The CDR3 here is CSVGRKQRAFF. CDR3 nucleotide sequence: TGCAGTGTGGGCAGAAAGCAGAGAGCTTTCTTT.

The gene calls are TRBV7-2 and TRBJ2-6; no clear D gene. Trimming cost V 6 bases and J 4 bases, with 13 bases left between them. Germline values: CDR1 SGHTA, CDR2 FQGNSA. CDR3 length equals 15 residues. This CDR3 is CASRPIASGANVLTF. CDR3 DNA sequence: TGTGCCAGCAGACCGATAGCCTCAGGGGCCAACGTCCTGACTTTC.

The chain recombines TRBV7-8 with TRBJ2-1; TRBD2 is a possible D gene (6 bases). V shed 5 bases and J shed 8 bases, with 13 bases lying between them. The CDR3 loop spans 13 amino acids. CDR1 is SGHVS and CDR2 is FQNEAQ in the germline V gene. The CDR3 sequence is CASSPEWGDEQFF. The CDR3 coding sequence is TGTGCCAGCAGCCCCGAGTGGGGGGATGAGCAGTTCTTC.

This CDR3 reads CASSTSRGAQTQYF. The CDR3 region has the DNA TGTGCCAGTAGTACGTCGCGGGGGGCCCAGACCCAGTACTTC. This chain links TRBV19 with TRBJ2-5, with 8 bases aligning to TRBD2. Trimming cost V 4 bases and J 6 bases; bases outside gene matches: 7. CDR1 is LNHDA and CDR2 is SQIVND in the germline V gene (reference sequence). The CDR3 length is 14 residues.

The chain employs TRBV24-1 and TRBJ2-1; the match to TRBD1 covers 9 bases. The CDR3 totals 15 residues. After removal of 6 bases from V and 5 bases from J, the junction contained 7 bases not matched to a gene. The germline V gene encodes CDR1 KGHDR and CDR2 SFDVKD. The DNA of the CDR3 is TGTGCCACCAGTACAGGGGGCAGGTCGGACAATGAGCAGTTCTTC. This codes for CATSTGGRSDNEQFF.

The chain is built from TRBV27 and TRBJ2-7, with TRBD1 identical over 9 bases. This CDR3 has 15 amino acids. The V and J ends lost 8 bases and 4 bases, in that order; junction bases with no gene match: 12. Looked up from germline, CDR1 is MNHEY and CDR2 is SMNVEV (reference sequence). The CDR3 sequence is CASRFGSDRGYEQYF. CDR3 nucleotide sequence: TGTGCCAGCCGGTTTGGATCGGACAGGGGTTACGAGCAGTACTTC.

The chain is built from TRBV5-1 and TRBJ1-1; TRBD1 matches at 7 bases. Germline CDR1 reads SGHRS; CDR2 reads YFSETQ. This CDR3 is 14 amino acids long. V was pared by 4 bases and J by 2 bases, with 5 bases of the junction left unmatched. CDR3 region: CASSQDRTNTEAFF. CDR3 DNA: TGCGCCAGCAGCCAGGACAGGACTAACACTGAAGCTTTCTTT.

This chain connects TRBV5-4 to TRBJ2-7, with 8 bases aligning to TRBD1. The CDR3 sequence is 14 residues long. The V and J ends lost 4 bases and 2 bases, in that order; junction bases with no gene match: 5. Germline CDR1 reads SGHNT; CDR2 reads YYREEE (reference sequence). The CDR3 protein is CASSVRDRTYEQYF. The CDR3 coding sequence is TGTGCCAGCAGCGTCCGGGACAGGACCTACGAGCAGTACTTC.